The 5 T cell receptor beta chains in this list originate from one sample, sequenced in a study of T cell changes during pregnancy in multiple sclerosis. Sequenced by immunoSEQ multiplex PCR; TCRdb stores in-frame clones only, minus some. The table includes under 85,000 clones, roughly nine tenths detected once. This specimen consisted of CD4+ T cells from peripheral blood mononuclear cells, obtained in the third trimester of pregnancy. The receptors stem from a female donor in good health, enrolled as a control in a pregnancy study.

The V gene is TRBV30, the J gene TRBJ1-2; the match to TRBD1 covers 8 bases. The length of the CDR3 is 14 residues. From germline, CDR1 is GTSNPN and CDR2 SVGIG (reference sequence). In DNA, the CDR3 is TGTGCATCAGATCAGGGGGCAATGGACTATGGCTACACCTTC. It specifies CASDQGAMDYGYTF.

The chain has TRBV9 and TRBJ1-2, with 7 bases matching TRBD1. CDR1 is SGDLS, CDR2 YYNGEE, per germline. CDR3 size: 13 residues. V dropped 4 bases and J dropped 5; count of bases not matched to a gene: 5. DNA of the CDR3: TGTGCCAGCAGCCCCGGGACAGATTATGGCTACACCTTC. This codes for CASSPGTDYGYTF.

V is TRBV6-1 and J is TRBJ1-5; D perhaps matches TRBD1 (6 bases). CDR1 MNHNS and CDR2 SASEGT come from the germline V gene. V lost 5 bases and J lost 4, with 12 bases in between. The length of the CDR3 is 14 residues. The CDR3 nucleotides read TGTGCCAGCAGTCCTAGGGGGACAAATCAGCCCCAGCATTTT. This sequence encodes CASSPRGTNQPQHF.

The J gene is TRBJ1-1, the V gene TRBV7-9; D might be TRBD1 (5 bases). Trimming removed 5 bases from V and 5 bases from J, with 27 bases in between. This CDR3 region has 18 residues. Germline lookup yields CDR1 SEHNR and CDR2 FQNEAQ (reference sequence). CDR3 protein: CASSLDVQVSPSGTEAFF. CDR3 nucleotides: TGTGCCAGCAGCCTCGACGTACAGGTCTCACCGAGTGGGACTGAAGCTTTCTTT.

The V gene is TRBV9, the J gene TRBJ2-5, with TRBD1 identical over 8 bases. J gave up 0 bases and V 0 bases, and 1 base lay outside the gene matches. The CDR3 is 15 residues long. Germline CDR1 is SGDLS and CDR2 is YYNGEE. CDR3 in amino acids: CASSVGTGYQETQYF. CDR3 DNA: TGTGCCAGCAGCGTAGGGACAGGGTACCAAGAGACCCAGTACTTC.